The 27 T cell receptor beta chains reported below all come from one sample, sequenced in a study of early T cells in non-severe SARS-CoV-2 infection. In TCRdb, the 5' RACE reads were re-called with MiXCR into one record per CDR3 protein. The table includes tens of thousands of distinct CDR3 sequences, approximately 12% detected once. Specimen: whole blood. Receptors originate from an adult who was a healthcare worker with PCR-confirmed SARS-CoV-2 infection or an uninfected control (not recorded which).

This clonotype came up many times. The rearrangement links TRBV7-8 to TRBJ1-1; weak D call: TRBD1 (5 bases). CDR1 and CDR2 (germline): SGHVS, FQNEAQ. The CDR3 contains 16 residues. V gave up 3 bases and J gave up 5 bases, with 19 bases separating them. CDR3 DNA: TGTGCCAGCAGCTTGAGAACCGGGGCCCTAACAACTGAAGCTTTCTTT. It codes for CASSLRTGALTTEAFF.

The chain links TRBV29-1 to TRBJ2-2; a possible D gene is TRBD2 (5 bases). The CDR3 length is 14 residues. Trimming removed 8 bases from V and 6 bases from J, with 19 bases in between. Germline V CDR1 and CDR2: SQVTM, ANQGSEA. CDR3 residues: CSPRYPSKAGELFF. In DNA form, the CDR3 reads TGCAGCCCCCGGTACCCTAGCAAAGCCGGGGAGCTGTTTTTT.

This clonotype was counted ten times or more. The chain links TRBV11-3 to TRBJ2-6; D may correspond to TRBD1 or TRBD2 (6 bases each). CDR1 is SGHNT and CDR2 is YENEEA in the germline V gene. The length of the CDR3 is 16 residues. Between the trimmed V and J ends, which lost 1 base and 6 bases, there was a span of 13 bases. In DNA form, the CDR3 reads TGTGCCAGCAGCTTAGGAGGGGGGCGCGCGGCCAACGTCCTGACTTTC. Protein sequence: CASSLGGGRAANVLTF.

At least ten counts were recorded for this clonotype. The chain combines TRBV11-2 with TRBJ2-2; TRBD2 matches at 7 bases. The CDR3 runs to 14 residues. Per the germline V gene, CDR1 is SGHAT and CDR2 is FQNNGV. The ends lost 0 bases at V and 6 bases at J; junction bases unmatched: 1. The chain's CDR3 is CASSLDRGAGELFF. As DNA, the CDR3 is TGTGCCAGCAGCTTAGATCGGGGGGCCGGGGAGCTGTTTTTT. The complete variable domain, with remaining parts taken from reference TRBV11-2 and TRBJ2-2, reads EAGVAQSPRYKIIEKRQSVAFWCNPISGHATLYWYQQILGQGPKLLIQFQNNGVVDDSQLPKDRFSAERLKGVDSTLKIQPAKLEDSAVYLCASSLDRGAGELFFGEGSRLTVL.

The table lists this clonotype with a few counts. This sequence joins TRBV28 and TRBJ1-2; 7 bases match TRBD1. V gave up 2 bases and J gave up 7 bases; unmatched junction bases: 4. In germline, CDR1 is MDHEN, CDR2 SYDVKM. The CDR3 is made up of 13 amino acids. The CDR3 here is CASSLGTEGGYTF. The CDR3 bases are TGTGCCAGCAGTTTAGGGACAGAGGGTGGCTACACCTTC.

J is TRBJ2-1 and V is TRBV10-3, with TRBD2 identical over 7 bases. From germline, CDR1 is ENHRY and CDR2 SYGVKD. V lost 9 bases to trimming and J lost 4 bases; unmatched junction nucleotides: 15. There are 16 residues in the CDR3. DNA for the CDR3: TGTGCCATAAGAACCGCTTTGGGGGGGGTTTACAATGAGCAGTTCTTC. Its translation is CAIRTALGGVYNEQFF.

This clonotype was seen a few times. The chain employs TRBV28 and TRBJ2-7; unclear D gene. V lost 6 bases, J lost 1 base, and 10 bases lay in between. The CDR3 has 13 residues. Germline values: CDR1 MDHEN, CDR2 SYDVKM. This CDR3 reads CASSSRPSYEQYF. The CDR3 DNA reads as TGTGCCAGCAGCTCACGCCCTTCCTACGAGCAGTACTTC.

This clonotype occurred many times. The rearrangement joins TRBV5-1 to TRBJ2-7; D is uncertain. Germline values: CDR1 SGHRS, CDR2 YFSETQ. The CDR3 extends over 15 amino acids. The V gene lost 0 bases and the J gene lost 0 bases, with 10 bases spanning the gap. The CDR3 is CASSLDSLNSYEQYF. The DNA of the CDR3 is TGCGCCAGCAGCTTGGACAGCCTTAACTCCTACGAGCAGTACTTC.

This clonotype was seen at least ten times. V is TRBV6-2 or TRBV6-3 and J is TRBJ1-4; perhaps TRBD1 as D (6 bases). Trimming cost V 9 bases and J 5 bases, with 16 bases left between them. This CDR3 region has 14 residues. Germline CDR1 MNHEY, CDR2 SVGEGT. CDR3 sequence reads: CASQSGTKNEKLFF. Here the CDR3 DNA reads TGTGCCAGTCAGTCCGGGACAAAGAATGAAAAACTGTTTTTT.

In its sample, this clonotype was seen many times. The V call is TRBV7-2, the J call TRBJ2-3, with 7 bases identical to TRBD1. Germline CDR1 is SGHTA and CDR2 is FQGNSA. Unmatched junction bases numbered 4, after V lost 1 base and J lost 3 bases. The CDR3 spans 15 residues. The CDR3 DNA reads TGTGCCAGCAGCTTAGACAGGGGAAGGACAGATACGCAGTATTTT. The encoded protein is CASSLDRGRTDTQYF.

This clonotype showed up just a few times. V gene TRBV7-3 combines with J gene TRBJ2-4, with D tentatively TRBD2 (6 bases). Germline V gene data show CDR1 as SGHTA and CDR2 as FQGTGA. The CDR3 has 14 residues. V shed 3 bases and J shed 9 bases, with 15 bases lying between them. The CDR3 coding sequence is TGTGCCAGCAGCTTGGGCGGGATCGATGGCATTCAGTACTTC. Protein: CASSLGGIDGIQYF.

The genes are TRBV20-1 and TRBJ2-7, with D perhaps matching TRBD1 or TRBD2 (7 bases each). V was clipped by 6 bases and J by 0 bases, with 21 bases between them. CDR3 length equals 16 residues. The germline CDR1 and CDR2 sequences are DFQATT and SNEGSKA (reference sequence). The CDR3 here is CSAPDRLRGSSYEQYF. The CDR3 bases are TGCAGTGCCCCGGACAGGCTTCGCGGGAGCTCCTACGAGCAGTACTTC.

To note about this clonotype: Given a much more abundant clone one base away, this may be a read error. This rearrangement joins TRBV24-1 to TRBJ2-2, with D tentatively TRBD1 (6 bases). CDR1 KGHDR and CDR2 SFDVKD come from the germline V gene. The CDR3 contains 15 residues. V lost 4 bases to trimming and J lost 4 bases, with 12 bases between them. The CDR3 reads CATSERGSATGELFF. The CDR3 nucleotides read TGTGCCACCAGTGAAAGGGGGTCGGCCACCGGGGAGCTGTTTTTT.

This clonotype was seen ten or more times. The chain recombines TRBV4-1 with TRBJ1-4, with 9 bases that match TRBD1. After removal of 0 bases from V and 7 bases from J, the junction contained 6 bases not matched to a gene. Germline V gene sequence: CDR1 MGHRA, CDR2 YSYEKL. This CDR3 spans 16 amino acids. CDR3 sequence reads: CASSQEGSGQGEKLFF. The DNA of the CDR3 is TGCGCCAGCAGCCAAGAGGGATCGGGACAGGGTGAAAAACTGTTTTTT.

The chain recombines TRBV4-1 with TRBJ1-4; 10 bases fit TRBD1. Germline lookup yields CDR1 MGHRA and CDR2 YSYEKL. CDR3 size: 14 residues. With 4 bases clipped from V and 8 bases from J, the junction kept 4 bases outside the gene matches. CDR3 region: CASSLRDRGEKLFF. As DNA, the CDR3 is TGCGCCAGCAGCCTCCGGGACAGGGGCGAAAAACTGTTTTTT.

In this sample, this clonotype is medium-sized (0.01 to 0.1%). V and J are TRBV29-1 and TRBJ2-6; D ambiguous. Germline lookup yields CDR1 SQVTM and CDR2 ANQGSEA. CDR3 size: 12 residues. The V and J ends lost 4 bases and 2 bases respectively, with 3 bases between them. The CDR3 protein is CSVGAGANVLTF. The CDR3 region has the DNA TGCAGCGTTGGGGCTGGGGCCAACGTCCTGACTTTC.

As to this clonotype: A read error may be the cause here, since a much bigger clone is one base away. The rearrangement links TRBV7-2 to TRBJ2-7; D unresolved. The V gene's germline CDR1 is SGHTA and CDR2 FQGNSA. This CDR3 comprises 18 residues. V lost 4 bases and J 2 bases, leaving 24 bases between the germline ends. The CDR3 loop is CASSSPPRNFRLAYEQYF. CDR3 bases: TGTGCCAGCAGCTCCCCGCCCAGGAACTTCAGGCTGGCCTACGAGCAGTACTTC.

This clonotype was picked up many times. The chain uses TRBV7-9 and TRBJ2-4; D call uncertain. V shed 5 bases and J shed 0 bases, with 11 bases lying between them. The CDR3 runs to 15 residues. Per germline, CDR1 SEHNR and CDR2 FQNEAQ (reference sequence). The CDR3 DNA sequence: TGTGCCAGCAGCCCCCCTGGCGGAGCCAAAAACATTCAGTACTTC. Translated, it gives CASSPPGGAKNIQYF.

This clonotype showed up just a few times. The V gene is TRBV5-4, the J gene TRBJ2-5; 9 nucleotides align to TRBD1. CDR1 is SGHNT, CDR2 YYREEE, per germline (reference sequence). This CDR3 region has 17 residues. V shed 0 bases and J 4 bases; nucleotides not matched to a gene: 10. CDR3 protein: CASSLGLPGQGLETQYF. CDR3 DNA: TGTGCCAGCAGCTTGGGCCTTCCGGGACAGGGTTTAGAGACCCAGTACTTC.

This clonotype turned up a few times. The chain uses TRBV7-8 and TRBJ1-3; TRBD1 is a possible D gene (6 bases). This CDR3 is 18 amino acids long. V gave up 5 bases and J gave up 2 bases, with 22 bases separating them. CDR1 and CDR2 from the germline V gene are SGHVS and FQNEAQ. CDR3 DNA: TGTGCCAGCAGCCCGGGTATAAGGCTAGAGGGGGCTGGAAACACCATATATTTT. Its translation: CASSPGIRLEGAGNTIYF.

The chain is built from TRBV4-3 and TRBJ1-1; 9 positions agree with TRBD1. Trimming at V came to 4 bases and at J to 3 bases, leaving 6 bases not matched to a gene. Germline V gives CDR1 LGHNA, CDR2 YSLEER. The CDR3 has 15 residues. CDR3 loop: CASSLWGQGDTEAFF. CDR3 DNA sequence: TGCGCCAGCAGCCTTTGGGGACAGGGCGACACTGAAGCTTTCTTT.

This clonotype has ten or more counts. The genes are TRBV28 and TRBJ2-7; 8 bases fit TRBD2. Germline CDR1 is MDHEN and CDR2 is SYDVKM. The CDR3 extends over 13 amino acids. The ends lost 6 bases at V and 5 bases at J; junction bases unmatched: 6. The CDR3 nucleotides read TGTGCCAGCAGACCCGGGACTAGGAACGAGCAGTACTTC. Protein sequence: CASRPGTRNEQYF.

The chain has TRBV2 and TRBJ2-2; D gene uncertain. Trimming left V 5 bases short and J 5 bases short, with 9 bases between. The germline V gene has CDR1 SNHLY and CDR2 FYNNEI. There are 13 residues in the CDR3. The CDR3 region is CASSFFSTGELFF. The CDR3 bases are TGTGCCAGCAGTTTTTTTAGTACCGGGGAGCTGTTTTTT.

There are a few counts of this clonotype. The genes are TRBV20-1 and TRBJ2-1; 8 bases agree with TRBD2. Germline V gene data show CDR1 as DFQATT and CDR2 as SNEGSKA (reference sequence). The length of the CDR3 is 14 residues. V shed 0 bases and J 14 bases; nucleotides not matched to a gene: 12. In DNA form, the CDR3 reads TGCAGTGCTAGAGAAGGAGGTAGCGGGGCACGGAAGTTCTTC. Translation gives CSAREGGSGARKFF.

The rearrangement joins TRBV25-1 to TRBJ1-3; D is uncertain. This CDR3 comprises 15 residues. V lost 1 base, J lost 2 bases, and 9 bases lay in between. CDR1 is MGHDK and CDR2 is SYGVNS in the germline V gene. The CDR3 DNA sequence: TGTGCCAGCAGTGAATCAGGTGGTACTGGAAACACCATATATTTT. Translation: CASSESGGTGNTIYF.

The rearrangement links TRBV12-5 to TRBJ2-1; D not certain. Trimming removed 0 bases from V and 8 bases from J, with 14 bases in between. The CDR3 is 15 residues long. Germline values: CDR1 LGHNT, CDR2 FRNRAP. In nucleotides, the CDR3 is TGTGCTAGTGGTTTGGTACTCGCCGGGTCCGATGAGCAGTTCTTC. It codes for CASGLVLAGSDEQFF.

This clonotype occurred a few times. The rearrangement joins TRBV28 to TRBJ1-1; D ambiguous. V lost 1 base, J lost 1 base, and 4 bases lay in between. The CDR3 has 13 amino acids. Germline values: CDR1 MDHEN, CDR2 SYDVKM. CDR3 coding DNA: TGTGCCAGCAGTTTATTAACGAACACTGAAGCTTTCTTT. Its protein product is CASSLLTNTEAFF.